These 14 T cell receptor beta chains originate from one sample sequenced in a study of blood T cell repertoires in COVID-19. Produced via immunoSEQ multiplex PCR; TCRdb's table is partial and in-frame only. The sample lists tens of thousands of clones, roughly 70% occurring once. The sequencing input was peripheral blood. Receptor source: a woman aged 60-75 years in a cohort sampled during active or convalescent COVID-19.

The V call is TRBV6-6, the J call TRBJ1-6; 7 bases are a match to TRBD1. The germline gives CDR1 MNHNY, CDR2 SVGAGI (reference sequence). CDR3 length: 14 amino acids. The V and J ends lost 2 bases and 14 bases, in that order; junction bases with no gene match: 9. The CDR3 spells CASSYQGQVPSLHF. CDR3 nucleotides: TGTGCCAGCAGTTACCAAGGACAGGTCCCGTCCCTCCACTTT.

The chain recombines TRBV19 with TRBJ2-2, with 7 bases that match TRBD2. The ends lost 4 bases at V and 2 bases at J; junction bases unmatched: 4. The length of the CDR3 is 15 residues. CDR1 and CDR2 (germline): LNHDA, SQIVND (reference sequence). DNA for the CDR3: TGTGCCAGTAGTAGAGGCGGGGGAAACACCGGGGAGCTGTTTTTT. This codes for CASSRGGGNTGELFF. Based on the CDR3 plus reference TRBV19 and TRBJ2-2, the full variable domain is DGGITQSPKYLFRKEGQNVTLSCEQNLNHDAMYWYRQDPGQGLRLIYYSQIVNDFQKGDIAEGYSVSREKKESFPLTVTSAQKNPTAFYLCASSRGGGNTGELFFGEGSRLTVL.

V usage is TRBV6-4 and J usage is TRBJ2-1; tentative D call: TRBD2 (5 bases). CDR3 length equals 13 residues. Germline CDR1 MRHNA, CDR2 SNTAGT. Trimming left V 0 bases short and J 6 bases short, with 6 bases between. CDR3 sequence: CASSDSRVNEQFF. The CDR3 region has the DNA TGTGCCAGCAGTGACTCGAGGGTCAATGAGCAGTTCTTC.

The chain recombines TRBV20-1 with TRBJ1-5, with unresolved D. This CDR3 comprises 10 residues. CDR1 DFQATT and CDR2 SNEGSKA come from the germline V gene (reference sequence). Trimming removed 4 bases from V and 7 bases from J, with 5 bases in between. The CDR3 DNA follows: TGCAGTGCTAACAGACAGCCCCAGCATTTT. Residues: CSANRQPQHF.

This clone was counted a single time. The rearrangement uses TRBV6-5 and TRBJ1-2; D is ambiguous. The germline gives CDR1 MNHEY, CDR2 SVGAGI. This CDR3 spans 14 amino acids. Trimming removed 2 bases from V and 1 base from J, with 8 bases in between. For the CDR3, the DNA is TGTGCCAGCAGTTACGTCCCCGGTAACTATGGCTACACCTTC. Amino acids: CASSYVPGNYGYTF.

V and J are TRBV11-2 and TRBJ2-1; 10 bases are shared with TRBD2. This CDR3 spans 13 amino acids. Germline CDR1 reads SGHAT; CDR2 reads FQNNGV. Trimming at V came to 5 bases and at J to 15 bases, leaving 10 bases not matched to a gene. CDR3 DNA: TGTGCCAGCAGCCCGCGACTAGCGGGCAGAGGGTTCTTC. Amino acids: CASSPRLAGRGFF.

V gene TRBV2 combines with J gene TRBJ1-2, with a tentative D call TRBD1 (6 bases). This CDR3 has 12 amino acids. In germline, CDR1 is SNHLY, CDR2 FYNNEI. Trimming left V 6 bases short and J 8 bases short, with 13 bases between. For the CDR3, the DNA is TGTGCCAGCAGAGCACAGGGTGGCGGCTACACCTTC. It specifies CASRAQGGGYTF.

This chain links TRBV5-6 with TRBJ2-5; D unclear. CDR1 is SGHDT and CDR2 is YYEEEE in the germline V gene. V was trimmed by 0 bases and J by 5 bases, leaving 11 bases between them. The CDR3 extends over 14 amino acids. The CDR3 loop is CASSLEALGETQYF. The DNA for the CDR3 is TGTGCCAGCAGCTTGGAAGCACTCGGGGAGACCCAGTACTTC.

The chain recombines TRBV6-2 or TRBV6-3 with TRBJ2-3, with TRBD1 identical over 9 bases. The CDR3 loop spans 17 amino acids. V shed 2 bases, J shed 2 bases, and the junction held 8 bases outside the gene matches. Germline assignment: CDR1 MNHEY and CDR2 SVGEGT. CDR3 nucleotide sequence: TGTGCCAGCAGTTACAACCGGGACAGGGATATCACAGATACGCAGTATTTT. Translation gives CASSYNRDRDITDTQYF.

CDR3 sequence (DNA): TGTGCCAGCTCACCATACGGAGGGAACACTGAAGCTTTCTTT. Its protein is CASSPYGGNTEAFF. The genes are TRBV18 and TRBJ1-1; D unclear. The V gene lost 2 bases and the J gene lost 1 base, with 8 bases spanning the gap. Germline assignment: CDR1 KGHSH and CDR2 LQKENI. The CDR3 totals 14 residues.

The V gene is TRBV15, the J gene TRBJ2-3, with a weak D call TRBD2 (6 bases). Germline V gene data show CDR1 as LNHNV and CDR2 as YYDKDF (reference sequence). The CDR3 covers 14 residues. V shed 8 bases and J shed 5 bases, with 17 bases lying between them. CDR3 loop: CATSPRLAIDTQYF. The CDR3 bases are TGTGCCACCTCCCCGCGGCTAGCGATAGATACGCAGTATTTT. Full variable domain (rest looked up from reference TRBV15 and TRBJ2-3): DAMVIQNPRYQVTQFGKPVTLSCSQTLNHNVMYWYQQKSSQAPKLLFHYYDKDFNNEADTPDNFQSRRPNTSFCFLDIRSPGLGDTAMYLCATSPRLAIDTQYFGPGTRLTVL.

This clone was picked up a small number of times. The chain is built from TRBV7-2 and TRBJ1-4, with D unresolved. This CDR3 has 14 residues. V lost 2 bases, J lost 5 bases, and 9 bases lay in between. CDR1 and CDR2 from the germline V gene are SGHTA and FQGNSA. The CDR3 DNA follows: TGTGCCAGCAGCTTATTAACGGGGAATGAAAAACTGTTTTTT. This gives the protein CASSLLTGNEKLFF.

The CDR3 sequence: CSVEGGVGEKLFF. In DNA form, the CDR3 reads TGCAGCGTTGAGGGGGGGGTAGGAGAAAAACTGTTTTTT. The V and J genes are TRBV29-1 and TRBJ1-4, with a tentative D call TRBD1 (5 bases). CDR1 SQVTM and CDR2 ANQGSEA come from the germline V gene. V lost 3 bases and J lost 8, with 13 bases in between. This CDR3 is built from 13 residues. The full variable domain, its missing parts supplied by reference TRBV29-1 and TRBJ1-4, is SAVISQKPSRDICQRGTSLTIQCQVDSQVTMMFWYRQQPGQSLTLIATANQGSEATYESGFVIDKFPISRPNLTFSTLTVSNMSPEDSSIYLCSVEGGVGEKLFFGSGTQLSVL.

This chain links TRBV18 with TRBJ2-1, with D tentatively TRBD1 (6 bases). The CDR3 runs 16 residues. V lost 2 bases to trimming and J lost 6 bases, with 17 bases between them. Germline V gene data show CDR1 as KGHSH and CDR2 as LQKENI. The CDR3 nucleotides are TGTGCCAGCTCACCAGGGGGCGGTTTTATCATCAATGAGCAGTTCTTC. Translation: CASSPGGGFIINEQFF.